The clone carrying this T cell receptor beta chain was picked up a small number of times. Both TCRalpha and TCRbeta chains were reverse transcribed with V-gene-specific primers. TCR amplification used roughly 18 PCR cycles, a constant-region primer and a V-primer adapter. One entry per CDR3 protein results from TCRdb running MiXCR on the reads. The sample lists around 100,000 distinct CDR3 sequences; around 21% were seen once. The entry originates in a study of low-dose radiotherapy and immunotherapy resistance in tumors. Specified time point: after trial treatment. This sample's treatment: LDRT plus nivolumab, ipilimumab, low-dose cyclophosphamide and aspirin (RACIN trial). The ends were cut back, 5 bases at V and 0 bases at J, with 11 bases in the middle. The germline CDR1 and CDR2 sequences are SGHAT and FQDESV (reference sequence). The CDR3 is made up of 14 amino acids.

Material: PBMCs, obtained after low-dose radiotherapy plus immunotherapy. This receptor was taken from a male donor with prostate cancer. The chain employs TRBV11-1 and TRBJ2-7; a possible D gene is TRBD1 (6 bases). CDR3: CASSPTGFSYEQYF. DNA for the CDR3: TGTGCCAGCAGCCCGACAGGTTTCTCCTACGAGCAGTACTTC.